Included here is one T cell receptor (beta chain) sequence, with context. Its antigen remains unknown. The data derive from a study of lymphopenia after photon versus proton radiotherapy. The V gene lost 1 base and the J gene lost 2 bases, with 14 bases spanning the gap. The CDR3 loop spans 16 amino acids. Germline lookup yields CDR1 SGDLS and CDR2 YYNGEE. Profiling relied on immunoSEQ multiplex PCR, and the TCRdb table lists in-frame clones only, not all of them. The sample comprises 150,000 to 200,000 clones, 75% to 90% of which are singletons, and about 4.7% rests with the top ten. Study-level findings and limits: Photon-treated patients lost naive T cells and TCR diversity; proton-treated stayed stable.

The TCR was taken from a middle-aged man with gastric cancer. The chain uses TRBV9 and TRBJ2-3, with a possible D match to TRBD2 (5 bases). The starting material was peripheral blood, obtained from a patient treated with photon-based radiotherapy. CDR3 bases: TGTGCCAGCAGCGTACGGCCTAGCACCTACACAGATACGCAGTATTTT. Amino acids: CASSVRPSTYTDTQYF.